The sequence of this T cell receptor beta chain was determined in a study of T-cell reconstitution after alpha-beta-depleted transplantation in children. General observations from the study: Surviving recipient T cells and thymic progenitors underlay high day-60 TCRbeta diversity in some patients. A year had passed since transplant, and T-cell counts and diversity by then came mostly from newly produced T cells. Expanded graft clones, several hundred of them, were reportedly the source of alpha-beta T cells about two months after transplant.

A library of TCRbeta sequences, prepared with unique molecular identifiers, was generated. MiXCR was run by TCRdb on the PCR reads, yielding one entry per CDR3 protein. The sample has roughly 400,000 distinct CDR3 sequences, roughly two fifths seen once; the top ten hold under 35%. As to this clonotype: Antigen: not known.

J gave up 1 base and V 4 bases, and 7 bases lay outside the gene matches. The CDR3 spans 15 residues. Per the germline V gene, CDR1 is MNHNS and CDR2 is SASEGT. This sequence was found in a girl aged 2-15 years with aplastic anemia, due to receive a stem cell transplant. Sequencing was performed on PBMCs, taken before TCRalphabeta/CD19-depleted stem cell transplant. The chain uses TRBV6-1 and TRBJ2-7; 7 positions agree with TRBD1. The CDR3 DNA is TGTGCCAGCAGTGCGACAGGGTCGATATCCTACGAGCAGTACTTC. Translating gives CASSATGSISYEQYF.